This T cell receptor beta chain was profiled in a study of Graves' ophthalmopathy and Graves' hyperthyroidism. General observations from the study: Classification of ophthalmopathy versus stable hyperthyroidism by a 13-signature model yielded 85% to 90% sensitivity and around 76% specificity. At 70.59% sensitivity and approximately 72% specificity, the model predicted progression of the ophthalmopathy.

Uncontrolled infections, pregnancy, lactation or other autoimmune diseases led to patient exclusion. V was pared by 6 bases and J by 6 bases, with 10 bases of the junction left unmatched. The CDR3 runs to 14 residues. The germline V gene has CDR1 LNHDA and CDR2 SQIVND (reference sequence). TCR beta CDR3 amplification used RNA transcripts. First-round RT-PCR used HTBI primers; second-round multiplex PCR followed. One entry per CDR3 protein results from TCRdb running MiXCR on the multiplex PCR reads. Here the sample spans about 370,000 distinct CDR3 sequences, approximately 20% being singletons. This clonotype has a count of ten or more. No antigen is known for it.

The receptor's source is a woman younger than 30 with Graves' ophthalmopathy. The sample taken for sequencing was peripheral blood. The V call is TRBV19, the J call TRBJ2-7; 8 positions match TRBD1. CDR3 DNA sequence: TGTGCCAGTAGCCCTGGACAGGGCTGGTTCGAGCAGTACTTC. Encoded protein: CASSPGQGWFEQYF.